This TCR beta chain was captured by sequencing in a study of early T cells in non-severe SARS-CoV-2 infection. About this clonotype: What it binds is unknown.

Study findings and constraints: VDJdb matching, biased toward anti-spike CD8 responses, missed private and CD4 specificities.

In the library, individual cDNA molecules carried attached unique molecular identifiers. MiXCR was run by TCRdb on the 5' RACE reads, yielding one entry per CDR3 protein. The repertoire holds about 92,000 distinct CDR3 sequences, with over 13% as singletons. The CDR3 loop spans 15 amino acids. Germline values: CDR1 SGHAT, CDR2 FQNNGV. V lost 1 base and J lost 5, with 14 bases in between. The sample comprised whole blood. The chain uses TRBV11-2 and TRBJ1-1; D remains unclear. This sequence was found in an adult who was a healthcare worker with PCR-confirmed SARS-CoV-2 infection or an uninfected control (not recorded which). The CDR3 DNA is TGTGCCAGCAGCTTAGTGGCAGGCTTTCGGACTGAAGCTTTCTTT. Its translation: CASSLVAGFRTEAFF.